The rows below give T cell receptor beta chains drawn from one sample of a study of T cells in Graves' hyperthyroidism and ophthalmopathy. From the multiplex PCR reads, TCRdb called clonotypes with MiXCR, one entry per CDR3 protein. The data hold roughly 160,000 distinct CDR3 sequences, with roughly 10% observed a single time. The sample taken for sequencing was blood. These receptors were collected from a woman between 18 and 29 years old with Graves' hyperthyroidism that later progressed to Graves' ophthalmopathy. The CDR3 runs from the conserved cysteine through the conserved F or W. A D gene is named only where the DNA matches it firmly. The size entry is marked missing in some rows and otherwise reads once, few, many or a size class.

j_call | clone_size | d_call | v_call | cdr3_aa | cdr3_nt
TRBJ2-1 | many | . | TRBV7-2 | CASSWDASSYNEQFF | TGTGCCAGCAGCTGGGACGCCAGCTCCTACAATGAGCAGTTCTTC
TRBJ2-1 | many | . | TRBV20-1 | CSIWTDNEQFF | TGCAGTATCTGGACGGACAATGAGCAGTTCTTC
TRBJ2-2 | . | . | TRBV18 | CASSPRLGEDTGELFF | TGTGCCAGCTCACCAAGACTTGGGGAGGACACCGGGGAGCTGTTTTTT
TRBJ2-7 | many | . | TRBV6-1 | CASSEVWGEEQYF | TGTGCCAGCAGTGAAGTTTGGGGGGAGGAGCAGTACTTC
TRBJ2-7 | many | TRBD1 | TRBV6-1 | CASTDRETYEQYF | TGTGCCAGCACCGACAGGGAAACCTACGAGCAGTACTTC
TRBJ2-7 | . | . | TRBV6-1 | CASSITRPGSYEQYF | TGTGCCAGCAGTATTACCCGTCCGGGATCCTACGAGCAGTACTTC
TRBJ1-1 | . | . | TRBV30 | CAWSNHEAFF | TGTGCCTGGAGTAACCATGAAGCTTTCTTT
TRBJ1-2 | . | . | TRBV20-1 | CSARPGADGYTF | TGCAGTGCTAGACCAGGGGCTGACGGCTACACCTTC
TRBJ2-7 | . | . | TRBV9 | CASSPSGSIGEQYF | TGTGCCAGCAGCCCTTCCGGGAGTATAGGCGAGCAGTACTTC
TRBJ1-5 | many | . | TRBV18 | CASSPVDSNSNQPQHF | TGTGCCAGCTCACCAGTCGACAGTAATAGCAATCAGCCCCAGCATTTT
TRBJ2-2 | . | TRBD1 | TRBV3-1 | CASTRGGQVNTGELFF | TGTGCCAGCACCCGAGGCGGACAGGTGAACACCGGGGAGCTGTTTTTT
TRBJ2-1 | many | . | TRBV13 | CASSLTEAPFNEQFF | TGTGCCAGCAGCCTGACGGAGGCCCCTTTCAATGAGCAGTTCTTC
TRBJ2-3 | . | . | TRBV6-2/TRBV6-3 | CASSYWGGRTDTQYF | TGTGCCAGCAGTTACTGGGGGGGCCGCACAGATACGCAGTATTTT
TRBJ2-3 | . | TRBD2 | TRBV3-1 | CASSLRSGGAKGTDTQYF | TGTGCCAGCAGCCTCCGTAGCGGGGGGGCCAAAGGCACAGATACGCAGTATTTT
TRBJ2-1 | many | . | TRBV5-6 | CASSTSGYNEQFF | TGTGCCAGCAGCACCTCGGGATACAATGAGCAGTTCTTC
TRBJ1-2 | many | . | TRBV29-1 | CSVVRRASYGYTF | TGCAGCGTTGTACGAAGGGCTAGCTATGGCTACACCTTC
TRBJ2-7 | many | . | TRBV4-1 | CASSQVGSYEQYF | TGCGCCAGCAGCCAAGTTGGCAGCTACGAGCAGTACTTC
TRBJ2-5 | many | . | TRBV5-6 | CASSSLGQETQYF | TGTGCCAGCAGCTCACTAGGCCAAGAGACCCAGTACTTC
TRBJ1-5 | . | . | TRBV4-1 | CASSQPSRGPNQPQHF | TGCGCCAGCAGCCAACCCTCCCGGGGCCCCAATCAGCCCCAGCATTTT
TRBJ1-3 | many | . | TRBV7-9 | CASSLEVPVSGNTIYF | TGTGCCAGCAGCTTAGAAGTCCCGGTCTCTGGAAACACCATATATTTT
TRBJ1-4 | many | TRBD1 | TRBV30 | CAWTRDRGEKLFF | TGTGCCTGGACCCGGGACAGGGGCGAAAAACTGTTTTTT
TRBJ2-7 | few | . | TRBV19 | CASSSGLPGEQYF | TGTGCCAGTAGTTCGGGACTCCCCGGCGAGCAGTACTTC
TRBJ2-3 | few | TRBD1 | TRBV5-6 | CASSFPGTGFRTDTQYF | TGTGCCAGCAGCTTCCCCGGGACAGGGTTCCGTACAGATACGCAGTATTTT
TRBJ1-5 | many | TRBD1 | TRBV28 | CASSPDRVWDQPQHF | TGTGCCAGCAGCCCCGACAGGGTCTGGGATCAGCCCCAGCATTTT
TRBJ1-5 | many | TRBD1 | TRBV6-1 | CASSEAGQANSYSNQPQHF | TGTGCCAGCAGTGAAGCGGGACAGGCGAACTCGTATAGCAATCAGCCCCAGCATTTT
TRBJ1-3 | many | . | TRBV28 | CASSFRGLTGNTIYF | TGTGCCAGCAGTTTTAGGGGATTAACTGGAAACACCATATATTTT
TRBJ1-4 | many | . | TRBV28 | CASSFQGYSTNEKLFF | TGTGCCAGCAGTTTCCAGGGGTACTCAACTAATGAAAAACTGTTTTTT
TRBJ2-5 | many | . | TRBV5-5 | CASSWLRTRQETQYF | TGTGCCAGCAGTTGGCTCAGGACACGTCAAGAGACCCAGTACTTC
TRBJ2-1 | many | . | TRBV7-6 | CASSSTYSSYNEQFF | TGTGCCAGCAGTTCGACCTATAGCTCCTACAATGAGCAGTTCTTC
TRBJ1-2 | . | . | TRBV4-2 | CASSQDLRTDYGYTF | TGTGCCAGCAGCCAAGATCTTAGGACAGACTATGGCTACACCTTC
TRBJ2-7 | many | TRBD1 | TRBV12-3/TRBV12-4 | CANSQGQLYEQYF | TGTGCCAACAGTCAGGGACAGTTGTACGAGCAGTACTTC
TRBJ2-1 | many | TRBD2 | TRBV19 | CASSIASGYNEQFF | TGTGCCAGTAGTATAGCTAGCGGGTATAATGAGCAGTTCTTC